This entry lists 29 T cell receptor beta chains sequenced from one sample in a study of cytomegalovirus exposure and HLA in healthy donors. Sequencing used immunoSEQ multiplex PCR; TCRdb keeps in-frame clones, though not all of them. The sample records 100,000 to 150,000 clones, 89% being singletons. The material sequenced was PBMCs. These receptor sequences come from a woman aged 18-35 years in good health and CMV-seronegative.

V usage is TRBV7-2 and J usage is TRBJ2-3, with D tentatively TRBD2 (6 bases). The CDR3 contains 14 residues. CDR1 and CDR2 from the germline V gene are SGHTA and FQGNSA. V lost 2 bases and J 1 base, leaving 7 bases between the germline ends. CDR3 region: CASSLSSGTDTQYF. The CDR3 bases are TGTGCCAGCAGCTTATCTAGCGGCACAGATACGCAGTATTTT. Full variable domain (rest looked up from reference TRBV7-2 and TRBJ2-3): GAGVSQSPSNKVTEKGKDVELRCDPISGHTALYWYRQSLGQGLEFLIYFQGNSAPDKSGLPSDRFSAERTGGSVSTLTIQRTQQEDSAVYLCASSLSSGTDTQYFGPGTRLTVL.

In DNA form, the CDR3 reads TGTGCCAGCAGCTTCGGAGGGGGGGAGTTGAACACTGAAGCTTTCTTT. Its translation is CASSFGGGELNTEAFF. This sequence joins TRBV11-1 and TRBJ1-1; weak D call: TRBD1 (6 bases). CDR1 SGHAT and CDR2 FQDESV come from the germline V gene (reference sequence). Trimming left V 3 bases short and J 0 bases short, with 14 bases between. CDR3 length: 16 amino acids.

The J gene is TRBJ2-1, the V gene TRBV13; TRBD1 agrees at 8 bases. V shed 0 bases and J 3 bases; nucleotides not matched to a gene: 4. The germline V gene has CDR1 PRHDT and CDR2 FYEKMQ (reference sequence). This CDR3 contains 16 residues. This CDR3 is CASSLGTGGDYNEQFF. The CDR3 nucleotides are TGTGCCAGCAGCTTAGGCACAGGGGGAGACTACAATGAGCAGTTCTTC.

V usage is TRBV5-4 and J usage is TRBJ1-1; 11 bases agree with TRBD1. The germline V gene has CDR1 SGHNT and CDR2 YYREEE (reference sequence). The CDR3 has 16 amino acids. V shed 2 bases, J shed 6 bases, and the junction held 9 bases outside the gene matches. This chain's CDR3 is CASSFGTGGSWSEAFF. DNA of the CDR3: TGTGCCAGCAGCTTCGGGACAGGGGGTTCGTGGTCTGAAGCTTTCTTT.

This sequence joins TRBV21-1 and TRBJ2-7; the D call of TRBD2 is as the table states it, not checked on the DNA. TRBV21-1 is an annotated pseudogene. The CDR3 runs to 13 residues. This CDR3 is CASNAGRPYEQYF. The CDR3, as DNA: TGTGCCAGCAATGCGGGGCGGCCCTACGAGCAGTACTTC.

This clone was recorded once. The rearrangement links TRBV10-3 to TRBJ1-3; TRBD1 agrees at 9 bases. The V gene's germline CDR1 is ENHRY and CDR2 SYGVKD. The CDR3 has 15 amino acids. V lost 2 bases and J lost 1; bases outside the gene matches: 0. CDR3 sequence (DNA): TGTGCCATCAGTGAGGGACAGGGGTCTGGAAACACCATATATTTT. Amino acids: CAISEGQGSGNTIYF.

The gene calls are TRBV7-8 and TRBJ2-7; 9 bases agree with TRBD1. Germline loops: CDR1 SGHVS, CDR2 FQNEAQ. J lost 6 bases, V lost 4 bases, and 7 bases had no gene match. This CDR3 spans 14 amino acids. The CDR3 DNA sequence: TGTGCCAGCAGCTCGGAAAGGACAGGGGTCGAGCAGTACTTC. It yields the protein CASSSERTGVEQYF.

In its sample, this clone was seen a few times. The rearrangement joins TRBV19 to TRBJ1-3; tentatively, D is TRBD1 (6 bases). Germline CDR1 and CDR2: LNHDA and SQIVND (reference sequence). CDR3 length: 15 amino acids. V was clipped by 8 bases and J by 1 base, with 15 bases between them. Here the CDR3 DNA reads TGTGCCAGTTGTACTATACAGGGATCTGGAAACACCATATATTTT. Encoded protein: CASCTIQGSGNTIYF.

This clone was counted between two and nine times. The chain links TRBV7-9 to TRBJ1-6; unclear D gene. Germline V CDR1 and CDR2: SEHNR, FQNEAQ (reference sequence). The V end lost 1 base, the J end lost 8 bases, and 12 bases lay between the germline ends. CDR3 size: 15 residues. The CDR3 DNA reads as TGTGCCAGCAGCTTAGACCGACATCATGATTCACCCCTCCACTTT. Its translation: CASSLDRHHDSPLHF.

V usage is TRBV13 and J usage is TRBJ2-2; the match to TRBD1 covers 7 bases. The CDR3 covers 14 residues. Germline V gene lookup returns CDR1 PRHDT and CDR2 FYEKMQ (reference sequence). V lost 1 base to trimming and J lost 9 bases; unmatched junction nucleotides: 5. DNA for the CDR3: TGTGCCAGCAGCTTAGAAACAGGGGTCCGGGAGCTGTTTTTT. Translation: CASSLETGVRELFF.

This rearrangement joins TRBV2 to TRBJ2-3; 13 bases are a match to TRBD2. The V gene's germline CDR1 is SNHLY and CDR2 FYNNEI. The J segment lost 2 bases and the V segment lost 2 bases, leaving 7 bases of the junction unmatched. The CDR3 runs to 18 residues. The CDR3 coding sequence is TGTGCCAGCAGTGAATCAGGACTAGCGGGGGTTCTCACAGATACGCAGTATTTT. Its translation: CASSESGLAGVLTDTQYF.

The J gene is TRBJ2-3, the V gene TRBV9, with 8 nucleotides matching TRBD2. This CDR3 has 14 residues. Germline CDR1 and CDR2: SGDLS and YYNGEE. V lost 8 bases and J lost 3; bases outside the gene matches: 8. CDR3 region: CASSTGGPTDTQYF. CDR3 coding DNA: TGTGCCAGTAGTACGGGGGGGCCGACAGATACGCAGTATTTT.

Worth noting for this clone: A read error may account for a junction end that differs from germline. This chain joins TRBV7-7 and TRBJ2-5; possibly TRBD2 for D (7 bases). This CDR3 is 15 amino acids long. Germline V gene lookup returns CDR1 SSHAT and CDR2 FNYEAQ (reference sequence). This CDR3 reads CASSSSRGGFETQYF. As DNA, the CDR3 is TGTGCTAGCAGCTCTTCAAGGGGGGGGTTCGAGACCCAGTACTTC.

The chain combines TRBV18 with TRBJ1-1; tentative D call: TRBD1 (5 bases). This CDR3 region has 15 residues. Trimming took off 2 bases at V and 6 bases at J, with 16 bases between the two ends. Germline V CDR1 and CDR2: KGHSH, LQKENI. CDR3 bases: TGTGCCAGCTCACCATATTTGGGCAGGGAATCTGAAGCTTTCTTT. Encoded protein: CASSPYLGRESEAFF.

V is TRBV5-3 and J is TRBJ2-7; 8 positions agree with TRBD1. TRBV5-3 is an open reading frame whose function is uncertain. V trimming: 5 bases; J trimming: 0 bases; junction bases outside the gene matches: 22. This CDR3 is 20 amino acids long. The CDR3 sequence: CARSSVVFSYRGSSSYEQYF. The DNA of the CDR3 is TGTGCCAGAAGTTCGGTTGTCTTTTCGTACAGGGGGTCTAGCTCCTACGAGCAGTACTTC.

The CDR3 DNA reads TGTGCCAGCAGTACAAAGGCGGGGGGTGCCTACAATGAGCAGTTCTTC. Translated, it gives CASSTKAGGAYNEQFF. The chain is built from TRBV6-6 and TRBJ2-1; 8 bases map to TRBD2. Trimming took 5 bases from V and 2 from J; bases not matched to a gene: 8. Germline assignment: CDR1 MNHNY and CDR2 SVGAGI (reference sequence). CDR3 length: 16 residues.

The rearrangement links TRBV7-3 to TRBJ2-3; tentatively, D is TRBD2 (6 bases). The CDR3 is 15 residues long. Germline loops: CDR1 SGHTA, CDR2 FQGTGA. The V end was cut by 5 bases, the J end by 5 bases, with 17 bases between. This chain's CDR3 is CASSPTGGRLDTQYF. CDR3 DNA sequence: TGTGCCAGCAGCCCAACCGGGGGTCGACTAGATACGCAGTATTTT.

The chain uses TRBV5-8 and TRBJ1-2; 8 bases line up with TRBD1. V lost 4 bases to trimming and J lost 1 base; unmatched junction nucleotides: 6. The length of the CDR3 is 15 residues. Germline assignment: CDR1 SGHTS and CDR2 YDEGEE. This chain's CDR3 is CASSRTGGDNYGYTF. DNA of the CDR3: TGTGCCAGCAGCCGTACAGGGGGAGATAACTATGGCTACACCTTC.

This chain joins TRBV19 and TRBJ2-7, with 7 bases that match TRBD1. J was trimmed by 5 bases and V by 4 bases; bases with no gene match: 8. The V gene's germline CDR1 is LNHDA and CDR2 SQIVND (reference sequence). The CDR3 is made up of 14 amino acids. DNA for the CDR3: TGTGCCAGTAGTAATCGACAGGGAGAGGACGAGCAGTACTTC. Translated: CASSNRQGEDEQYF. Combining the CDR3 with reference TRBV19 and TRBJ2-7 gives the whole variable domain DGGITQSPKYLFRKEGQNVTLSCEQNLNHDAMYWYRQDPGQGLRLIYYSQIVNDFQKGDIAEGYSVSREKKESFPLTVTSAQKNPTAFYLCASSNRQGEDEQYFGPGTRLTVT.

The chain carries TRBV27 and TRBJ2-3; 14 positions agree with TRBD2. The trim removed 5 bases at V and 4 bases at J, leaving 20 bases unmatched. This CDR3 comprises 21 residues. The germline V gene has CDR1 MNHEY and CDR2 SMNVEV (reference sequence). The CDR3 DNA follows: TGTGCCAGCAGTACTACCTTGTGGACTAGCGGGGGGCCTTCGAAGCCAGATACGCAGTATTTT. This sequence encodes CASSTTLWTSGGPSKPDTQYF.

CDR3 coding DNA: TGTGCCAGCAGTGAGACCCGGACAGGGACTGGAAACACCATATATTTT. This encodes CASSETRTGTGNTIYF. The chain combines TRBV6-1 with TRBJ1-3; 8 nucleotides align to TRBD1. This CDR3 comprises 16 residues. The germline V gene has CDR1 MNHNS and CDR2 SASEGT. V lost 3 bases to trimming and J lost 2 bases; unmatched junction nucleotides: 6.

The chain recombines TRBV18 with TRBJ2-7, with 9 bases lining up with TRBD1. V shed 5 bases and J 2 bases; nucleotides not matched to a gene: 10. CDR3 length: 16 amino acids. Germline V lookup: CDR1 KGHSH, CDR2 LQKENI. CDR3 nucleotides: TGTGCCAGCTCAGCAGGACAGGGGTCCGCCGCCTACGAGCAGTACTTC. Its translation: CASSAGQGSAAYEQYF.

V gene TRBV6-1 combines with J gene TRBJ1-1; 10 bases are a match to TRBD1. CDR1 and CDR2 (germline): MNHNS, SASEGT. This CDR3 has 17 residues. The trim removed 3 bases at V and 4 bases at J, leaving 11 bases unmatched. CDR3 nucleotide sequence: TGTGCCAGCAGTGAGACCGGGACAGGGGAGTTTTTCACTGAAGCTTTCTTT. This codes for CASSETGTGEFFTEAFF.

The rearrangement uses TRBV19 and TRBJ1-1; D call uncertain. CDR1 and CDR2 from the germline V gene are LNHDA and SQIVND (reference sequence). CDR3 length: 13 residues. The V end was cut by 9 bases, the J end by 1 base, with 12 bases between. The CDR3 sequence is CASWTPSNTEAFF. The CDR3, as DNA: TGTGCCAGCTGGACTCCATCGAACACTGAAGCTTTCTTT.

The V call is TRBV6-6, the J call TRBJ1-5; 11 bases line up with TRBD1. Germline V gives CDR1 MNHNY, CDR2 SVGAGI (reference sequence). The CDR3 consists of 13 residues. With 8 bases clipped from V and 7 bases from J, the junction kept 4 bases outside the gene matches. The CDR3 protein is CASAGQGGQPQHF. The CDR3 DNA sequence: TGTGCCAGCGCGGGACAGGGGGGACAGCCCCAGCATTTT.

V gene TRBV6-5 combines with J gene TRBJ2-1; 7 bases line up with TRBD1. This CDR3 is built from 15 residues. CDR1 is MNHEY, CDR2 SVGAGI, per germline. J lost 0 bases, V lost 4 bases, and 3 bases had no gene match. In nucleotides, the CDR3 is TGTGCCAGCAGTTCCCCAGGGGGCTCCTACAATGAGCAGTTCTTC. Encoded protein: CASSSPGGSYNEQFF.

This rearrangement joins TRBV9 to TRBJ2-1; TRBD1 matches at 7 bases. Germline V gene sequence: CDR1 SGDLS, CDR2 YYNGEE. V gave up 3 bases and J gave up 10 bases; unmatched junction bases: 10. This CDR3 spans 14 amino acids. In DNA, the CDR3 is TGTGCCAGCAGCGCGCCAGACAGGGCCGGCGAGCAGTTCTTC. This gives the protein CASSAPDRAGEQFF.

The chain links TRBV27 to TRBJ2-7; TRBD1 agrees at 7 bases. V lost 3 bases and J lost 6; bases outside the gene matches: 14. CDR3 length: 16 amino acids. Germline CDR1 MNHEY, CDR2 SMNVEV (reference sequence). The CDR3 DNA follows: TGTGCCAGCAGTTTTGTAGAGGGGGCACCCTCCCTCGAGCAGTACTTC. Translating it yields CASSFVEGAPSLEQYF.

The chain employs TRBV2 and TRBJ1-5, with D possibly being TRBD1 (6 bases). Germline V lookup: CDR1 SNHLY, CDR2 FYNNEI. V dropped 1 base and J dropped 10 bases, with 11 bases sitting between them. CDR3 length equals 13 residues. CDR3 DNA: TGTGCCAGCAGTGAAGGGACAGTTTTTCCCCAGCATTTT. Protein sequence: CASSEGTVFPQHF.